This paragraph covers one TCR beta chain sequence. This sample is drawn from a study of blood T cell repertoires in COVID-19. On the study more broadly: Sites across the United States, Italy and Spain contributed samples from acute and convalescent COVID-19. In each case, the material was cDNA or gDNA derived from T cells, B-cell-depleted T cells, or PBMCs.

Germline CDR1 reads MNHEY; CDR2 reads SVGAGI. The CDR3 loop spans 16 amino acids. V shed 2 bases and J 0 bases; nucleotides not matched to a gene: 3. Original processing methods: Reference gene primers were amplified, and this amplification served to estimate nucleated cell counts. Measured with immunoSEQ multiplex PCR; TCRdb has only the in-frame clones, and not every one. V and J calls and clone size follow that table, whereas D and trimming were derived from the DNA. The profile shows under 250,000 clones, approximately 90% of them singletons. Sample: peripheral blood. The TCR was taken from a man in his fifties or sixties with COVID-19, enrolled during active disease. This chain joins TRBV6-5 and TRBJ2-7, with TRBD2 matching over 11 bases. This CDR3 reads CASSYRTSGSSYEQYF. CDR3 bases: TGTGCCAGCAGTTACCGTACTAGCGGGAGCTCCTACGAGCAGTACTTC.